The source of this T cell receptor beta chain is a study of T cell responses to AZD1222 COVID-19 vaccine. The CDR3 runs 13 residues. The V gene lost 7 bases and the J gene lost 3 bases, with 10 bases spanning the gap. Germline V gene data show CDR1 as MNHEY and CDR2 as SVGAGI. In this sample, this clone turned up once. Sequencing was performed with immunoSEQ multiplex PCR; in TCRdb, only in-frame clones are kept and a portion is missing. The table shows about 80,000 clones, with approximately 85% occurring only once. The chain uses TRBV6-5 and TRBJ1-5; no firm D call. This receptor was taken from an adult who received the AZD1222 COVID-19 vaccine. The material sequenced was peripheral blood, taken 28 days after the second AZD1222 dose. The CDR3 DNA reads TGTGCCAGCAACCAGGCGTTCAATCAGCCCCAGCATTTT. Protein sequence: CASNQAFNQPQHF.